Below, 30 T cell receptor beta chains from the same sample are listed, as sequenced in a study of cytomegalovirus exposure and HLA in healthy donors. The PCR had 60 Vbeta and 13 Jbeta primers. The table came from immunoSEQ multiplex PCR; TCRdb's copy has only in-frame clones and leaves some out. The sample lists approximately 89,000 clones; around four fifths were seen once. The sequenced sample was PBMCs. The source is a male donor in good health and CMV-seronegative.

Written as DNA, the CDR3 is TGTGCCAGCAGCTTATCTGGGGGGGCGTCCGGCACTGAAGCTTTCTTT. Its translation is CASSLSGGASGTEAFF. The chain combines TRBV7-9 with TRBJ1-1; a possible D gene is TRBD1 (6 bases). The CDR3 covers 16 residues. The ends were cut back, 2 bases at V and 4 bases at J, with 17 bases in the middle. Germline-derived CDR1 and CDR2 are SEHNR and FQNEAQ (reference sequence). The full variable domain, with the rest looked up from reference TRBV7-9 and TRBJ1-1, is DTGVSQNPRHKITKRGQNVTFRCDPISEHNRLYWYRQTLGQGPEFLTYFQNEAQLEKSRLLSDRFSAERPKGSFSTLEIQRTEQGDSAMYLCASSLSGGASGTEAFFGQGTRLTVV.

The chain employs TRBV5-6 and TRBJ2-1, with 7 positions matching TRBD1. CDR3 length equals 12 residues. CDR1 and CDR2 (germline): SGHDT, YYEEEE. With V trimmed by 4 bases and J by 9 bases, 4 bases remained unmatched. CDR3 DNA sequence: TGTGCCAGCAGCATACAGGGGCCTGAGCAGTTCTTC. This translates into CASSIQGPEQFF.

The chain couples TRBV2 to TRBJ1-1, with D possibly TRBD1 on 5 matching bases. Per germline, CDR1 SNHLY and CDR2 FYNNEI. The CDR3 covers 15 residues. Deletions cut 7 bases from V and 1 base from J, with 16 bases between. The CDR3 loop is CASTIDRTANTEAFF. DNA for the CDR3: TGTGCCAGCACAATAGACAGAACCGCGAACACTGAAGCTTTCTTT. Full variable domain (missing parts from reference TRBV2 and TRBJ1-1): EPEVTQTPSHQVTQMGQEVILRCVPISNHLYFYWYRQILGQKVEFLVSFYNNEISEKSEIFDDQFSVERPDGSNFTLKIRSTKLEDSAMYFCASTIDRTANTEAFFGQGTRLTVV.

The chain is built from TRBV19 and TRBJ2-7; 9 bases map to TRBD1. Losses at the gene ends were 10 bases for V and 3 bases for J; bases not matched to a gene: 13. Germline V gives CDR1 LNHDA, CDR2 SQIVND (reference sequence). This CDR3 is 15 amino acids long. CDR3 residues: CATMEGGQGLYEQYF. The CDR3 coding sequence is TGTGCCACCATGGAGGGGGGACAGGGACTCTACGAGCAGTACTTC.

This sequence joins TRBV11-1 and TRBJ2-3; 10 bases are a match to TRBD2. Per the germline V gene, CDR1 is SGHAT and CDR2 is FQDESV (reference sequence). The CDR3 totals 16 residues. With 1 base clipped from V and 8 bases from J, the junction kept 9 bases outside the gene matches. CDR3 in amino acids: CASSLDLAGELGTQYF. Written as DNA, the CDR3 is TGTGCCAGCAGCTTAGATCTAGCGGGAGAGTTGGGTACGCAGTATTTT.

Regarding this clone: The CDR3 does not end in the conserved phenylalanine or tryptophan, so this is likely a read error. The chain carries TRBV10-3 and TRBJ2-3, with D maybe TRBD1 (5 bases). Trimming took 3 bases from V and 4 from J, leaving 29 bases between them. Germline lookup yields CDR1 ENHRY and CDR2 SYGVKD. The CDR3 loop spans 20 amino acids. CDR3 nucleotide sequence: TGTGCCATCAGTGACCTGCTTGGGGAACGCAGGGTAAAGGATTCAGATACGCAGTATCTT. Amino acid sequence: CAISDLLGERRVKDSDTQYL.

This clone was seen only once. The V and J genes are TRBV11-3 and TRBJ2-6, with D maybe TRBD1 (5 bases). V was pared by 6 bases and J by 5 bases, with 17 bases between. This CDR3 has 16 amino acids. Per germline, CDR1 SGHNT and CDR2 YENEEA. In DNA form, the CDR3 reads TGTGCCAGCAGACTGGGGCCCCAACAGTGGGCCAACGTCCTGACTTTC. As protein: CASRLGPQQWANVLTF.

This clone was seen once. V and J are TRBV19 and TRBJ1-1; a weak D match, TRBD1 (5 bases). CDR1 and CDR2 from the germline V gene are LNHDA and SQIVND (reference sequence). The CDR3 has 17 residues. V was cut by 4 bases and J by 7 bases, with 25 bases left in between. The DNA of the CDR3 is TGTGCCAGTAGTACCCCAGGCATAGGGGACTCCCTGTTTGAAGCTTTCTTT. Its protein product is CASSTPGIGDSLFEAFF. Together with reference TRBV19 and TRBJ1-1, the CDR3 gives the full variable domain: DGGITQSPKYLFRKEGQNVTLSCEQNLNHDAMYWYRQDPGQGLRLIYYSQIVNDFQKGDIAEGYSVSREKKESFPLTVTSAQKNPTAFYLCASSTPGIGDSLFEAFFGQGTRLTVV.

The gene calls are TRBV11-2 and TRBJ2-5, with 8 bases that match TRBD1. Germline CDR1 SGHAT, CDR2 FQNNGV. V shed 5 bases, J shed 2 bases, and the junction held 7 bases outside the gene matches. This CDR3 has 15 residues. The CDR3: CASSQRTGKQETQYF. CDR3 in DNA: TGTGCCAGCAGCCAACGGACAGGGAAGCAAGAGACCCAGTACTTC.

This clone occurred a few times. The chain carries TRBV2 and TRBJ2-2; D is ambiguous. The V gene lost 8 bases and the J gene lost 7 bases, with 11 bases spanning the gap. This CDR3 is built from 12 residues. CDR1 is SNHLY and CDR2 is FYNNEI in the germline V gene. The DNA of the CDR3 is TGTGCCAGCCGGTTTCGAGTCGGGGAGCTGTTTTTT. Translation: CASRFRVGELFF.

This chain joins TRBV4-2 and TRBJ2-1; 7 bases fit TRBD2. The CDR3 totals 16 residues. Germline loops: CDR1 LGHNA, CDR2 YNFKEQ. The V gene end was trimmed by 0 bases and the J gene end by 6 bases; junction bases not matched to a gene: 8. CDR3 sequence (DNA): TGTGCCAGCAGCCAAGATCCGACAGCGGGGCCCAATGAGCAGTTCTTC. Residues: CASSQDPTAGPNEQFF.

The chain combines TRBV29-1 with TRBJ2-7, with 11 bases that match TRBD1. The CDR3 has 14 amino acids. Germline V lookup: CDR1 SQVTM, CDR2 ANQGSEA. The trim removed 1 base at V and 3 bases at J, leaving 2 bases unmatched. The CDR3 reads CSVEGTGGIYEQYF. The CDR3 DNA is TGCAGCGTTGAAGGGACAGGGGGCATCTACGAGCAGTACTTC.

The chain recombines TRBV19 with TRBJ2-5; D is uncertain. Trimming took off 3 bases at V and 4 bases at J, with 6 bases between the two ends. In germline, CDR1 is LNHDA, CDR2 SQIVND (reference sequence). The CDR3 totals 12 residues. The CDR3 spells CASSISRETQYF. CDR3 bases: TGTGCCAGTAGTATTTCCCGAGAGACCCAGTACTTC. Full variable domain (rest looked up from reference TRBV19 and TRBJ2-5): DGGITQSPKYLFRKEGQNVTLSCEQNLNHDAMYWYRQDPGQGLRLIYYSQIVNDFQKGDIAEGYSVSREKKESFPLTVTSAQKNPTAFYLCASSISRETQYFGPGTRLLVL.

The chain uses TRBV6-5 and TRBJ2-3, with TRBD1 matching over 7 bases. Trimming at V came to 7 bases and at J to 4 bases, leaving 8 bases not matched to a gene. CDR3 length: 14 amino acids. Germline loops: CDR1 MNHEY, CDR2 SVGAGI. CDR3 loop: CASKSTGTADTQYF. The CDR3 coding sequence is TGTGCCAGCAAGTCGACAGGGACAGCAGATACGCAGTATTTT.

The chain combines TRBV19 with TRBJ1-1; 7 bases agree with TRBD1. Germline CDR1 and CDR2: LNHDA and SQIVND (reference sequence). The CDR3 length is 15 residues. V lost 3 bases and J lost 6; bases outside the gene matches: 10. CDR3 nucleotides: TGTGCCAGTAGTATGGACGGGACAGCCAGATCTGAAGCTTTCTTT. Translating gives CASSMDGTARSEAFF.

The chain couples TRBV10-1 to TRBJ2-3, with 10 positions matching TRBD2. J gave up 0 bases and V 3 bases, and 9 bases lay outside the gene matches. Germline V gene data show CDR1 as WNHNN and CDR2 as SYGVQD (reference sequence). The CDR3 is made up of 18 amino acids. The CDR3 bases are TGCGCCAGCAGTGACGGGCTAGCGGGGGTTCCTAGCACAGATACGCAGTATTTT. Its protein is CASSDGLAGVPSTDTQYF.

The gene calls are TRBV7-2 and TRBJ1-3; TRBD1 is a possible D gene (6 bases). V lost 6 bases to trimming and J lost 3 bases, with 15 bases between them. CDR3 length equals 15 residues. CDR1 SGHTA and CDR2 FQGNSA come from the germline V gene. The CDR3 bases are TGTGCCAGCAGGCTCCCAGGGGATTTTGGAAACACCATATATTTT. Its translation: CASRLPGDFGNTIYF.

DNA for the CDR3: TGTGCCAGCCGGGGACTCTCCCGAGGAAACATTCAGTACTTC. It yields the protein CASRGLSRGNIQYF. The chain combines TRBV2 with TRBJ2-4, with D possibly matching TRBD2 (6 bases). Trimming stripped 8 bases from V and 6 bases from J, with 17 bases between. The CDR3 has 14 amino acids. In germline, CDR1 is SNHLY, CDR2 FYNNEI.

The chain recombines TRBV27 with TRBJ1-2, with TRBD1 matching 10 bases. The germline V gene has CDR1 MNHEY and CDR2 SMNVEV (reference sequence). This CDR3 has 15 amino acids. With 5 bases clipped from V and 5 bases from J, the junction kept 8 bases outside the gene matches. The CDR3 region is CASSLAGTGDYGYTF. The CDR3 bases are TGTGCCAGCAGTCTCGCCGGGACAGGGGATTATGGCTACACCTTC.

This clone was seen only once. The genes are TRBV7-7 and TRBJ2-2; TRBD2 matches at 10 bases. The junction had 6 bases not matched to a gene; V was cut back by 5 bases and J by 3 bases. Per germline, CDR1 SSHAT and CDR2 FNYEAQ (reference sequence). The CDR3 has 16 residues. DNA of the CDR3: TGTGCCAGCAGCCCAGCGGGAGGGCCTTACACCGGGGAGCTGTTTTTT. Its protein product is CASSPAGGPYTGELFF. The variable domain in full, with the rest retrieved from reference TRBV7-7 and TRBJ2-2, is GAGVSQSPRYKVTKRGQDVTLRCDPISSHATLYWYQQALGQGPEFLTYFNYEAQPDKSGLPSDRFSAERPEGSISTLTIQRTEQRDSAMYRCASSPAGGPYTGELFFGEGSRLTVL.

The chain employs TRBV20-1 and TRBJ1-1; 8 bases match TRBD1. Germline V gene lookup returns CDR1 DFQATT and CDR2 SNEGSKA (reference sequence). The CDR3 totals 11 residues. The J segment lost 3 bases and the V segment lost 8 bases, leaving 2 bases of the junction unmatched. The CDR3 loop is CSTTGDTEAFF. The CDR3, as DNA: TGCAGTACGACAGGGGACACTGAAGCTTTCTTT.

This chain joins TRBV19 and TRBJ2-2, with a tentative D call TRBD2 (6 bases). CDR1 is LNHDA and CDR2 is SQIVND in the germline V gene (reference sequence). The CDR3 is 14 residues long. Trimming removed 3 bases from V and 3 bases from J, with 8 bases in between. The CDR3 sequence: CASSIREYTGELFF. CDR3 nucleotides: TGTGCCAGTAGTATCCGGGAGTACACCGGGGAGCTGTTTTTT. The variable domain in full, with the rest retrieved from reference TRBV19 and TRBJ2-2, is DGGITQSPKYLFRKEGQNVTLSCEQNLNHDAMYWYRQDPGQGLRLIYYSQIVNDFQKGDIAEGYSVSREKKESFPLTVTSAQKNPTAFYLCASSIREYTGELFFGEGSRLTVL.

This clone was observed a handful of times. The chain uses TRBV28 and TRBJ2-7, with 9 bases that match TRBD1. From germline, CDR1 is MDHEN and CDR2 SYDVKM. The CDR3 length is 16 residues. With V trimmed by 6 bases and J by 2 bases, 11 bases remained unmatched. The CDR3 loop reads CASSYVPGQGAYEQYF. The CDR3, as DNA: TGTGCCAGCAGCTATGTTCCGGGACAGGGAGCCTACGAGCAGTACTTC.

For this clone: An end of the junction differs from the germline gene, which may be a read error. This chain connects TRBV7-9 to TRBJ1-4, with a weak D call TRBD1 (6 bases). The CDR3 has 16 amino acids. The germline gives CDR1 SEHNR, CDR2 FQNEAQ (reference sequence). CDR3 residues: CSSSAGQPSTNEKLFF. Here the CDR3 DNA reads TGTTCCAGCAGCGCCGGACAGCCGTCAACTAATGAAAAACTGTTTTTT.

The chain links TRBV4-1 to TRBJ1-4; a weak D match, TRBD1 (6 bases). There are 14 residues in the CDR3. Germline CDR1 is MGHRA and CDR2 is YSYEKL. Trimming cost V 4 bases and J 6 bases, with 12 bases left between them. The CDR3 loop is CASSPAQGHEKLFF. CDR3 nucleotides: TGCGCCAGCAGCCCCGCGCAGGGGCATGAAAAACTGTTTTTT.

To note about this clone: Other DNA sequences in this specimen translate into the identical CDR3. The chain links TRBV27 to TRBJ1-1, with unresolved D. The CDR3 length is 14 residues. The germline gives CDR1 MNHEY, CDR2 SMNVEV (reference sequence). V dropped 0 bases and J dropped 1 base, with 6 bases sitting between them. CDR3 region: CASSLSWQNTEAFF. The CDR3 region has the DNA TGTGCCAGCAGTTTATCCTGGCAGAACACTGAAGCTTTCTTT.

CDR3 in DNA: TGTGCCAGCAGTTCTGGACAGGGCTGGGGCTACACCTTC. Protein sequence: CASSSGQGWGYTF. The genes are TRBV7-2 and TRBJ1-2; 8 nucleotides align to TRBD1. V shed 6 bases and J 8 bases; nucleotides not matched to a gene: 8. CDR3 size: 13 residues. The germline gives CDR1 SGHTA, CDR2 FQGNSA. The whole variable domain, filled in from reference TRBV7-2 and TRBJ1-2, reads GAGVSQSPSNKVTEKGKDVELRCDPISGHTALYWYRQSLGQGLEFLIYFQGNSAPDKSGLPSDRFSAERTGGSVSTLTIQRTQQEDSAVYLCASSSGQGWGYTFGSGTRLTVV.

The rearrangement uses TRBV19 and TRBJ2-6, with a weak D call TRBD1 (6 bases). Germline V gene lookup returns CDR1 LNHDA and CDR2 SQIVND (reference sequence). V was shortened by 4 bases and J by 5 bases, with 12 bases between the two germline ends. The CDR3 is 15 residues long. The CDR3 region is CASSTLGGRANVLTF. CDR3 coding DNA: TGTGCCAGTAGTACCCTAGGGGGAAGGGCCAACGTCCTGACTTTC.

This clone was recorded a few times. In nucleotides, the CDR3 is TGTGCCAGCAGTTACAGACAGATGAACACTGAAGCTTTCTTT. This encodes CASSYRQMNTEAFF. The chain carries TRBV6-6 and TRBJ1-1; D possibly corresponds to TRBD1 (5 bases). Germline V lookup: CDR1 MNHNY, CDR2 SVGAGI (reference sequence). The ends were cut back, 2 bases at V and 0 bases at J, with 7 bases in the middle. This CDR3 spans 14 amino acids.

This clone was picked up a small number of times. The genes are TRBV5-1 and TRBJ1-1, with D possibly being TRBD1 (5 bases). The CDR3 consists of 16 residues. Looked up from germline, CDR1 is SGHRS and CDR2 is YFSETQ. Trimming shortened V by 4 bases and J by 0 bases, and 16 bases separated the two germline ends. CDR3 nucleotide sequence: TGCGCCAGCAGCCATGCGGGACTAGATTTGAACACTGAAGCTTTCTTT. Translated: CASSHAGLDLNTEAFF.